The clone carrying this T cell receptor (beta chain) was detected ten times or more. This entry is derived from a study of T-cell reconstitution after alpha-beta-depleted transplantation in children. The V end lost 6 bases, the J end lost 1 base, and 13 bases lay between the germline ends. Germline CDR1 reads MNHEY; CDR2 reads SMNVEV (reference sequence). The CDR3 runs to 15 residues. TCRbeta library construction was performed incorporating unique molecular identifiers. TCRdb used MiXCR to reprocess the PCR reads, holding one entry per CDR3 protein. The sample holds 300,000 or so distinct CDR3 sequences, nearly 10% seen once.

The clonotype comes from a human donor who donated a stem cell graft to a child with SCID. The sample consisted of PBMCs from the stem cell graft donor, taken from the stem cell graft. This sequence joins TRBV27 and TRBJ2-1; maybe TRBD1 (6 bases). The CDR3: CASSIPGASYNEQFF. CDR3 DNA sequence: TGTGCCAGCAGCATTCCAGGGGCATCCTACAATGAGCAGTTCTTC.